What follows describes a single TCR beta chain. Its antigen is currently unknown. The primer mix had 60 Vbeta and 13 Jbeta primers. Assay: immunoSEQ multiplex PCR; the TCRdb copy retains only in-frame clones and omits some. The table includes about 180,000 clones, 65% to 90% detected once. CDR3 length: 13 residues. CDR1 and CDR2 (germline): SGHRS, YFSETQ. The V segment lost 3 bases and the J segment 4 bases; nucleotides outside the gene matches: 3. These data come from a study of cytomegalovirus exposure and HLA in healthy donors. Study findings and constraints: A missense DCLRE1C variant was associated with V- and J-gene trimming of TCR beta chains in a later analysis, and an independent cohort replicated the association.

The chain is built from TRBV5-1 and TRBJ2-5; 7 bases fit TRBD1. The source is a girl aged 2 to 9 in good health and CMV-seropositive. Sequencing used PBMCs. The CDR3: CASSSAGGETQYF. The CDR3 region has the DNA TGCGCCAGCAGCTCGGCAGGGGGAGAGACCCAGTACTTC. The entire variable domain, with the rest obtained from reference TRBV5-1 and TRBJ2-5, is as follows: KAGVTQTPRYLIKTRGQQVTLSCSPISGHRSVSWYQQTPGQGLQFLFEYFSETQRNKGNFPGRFSGRQFSNSRSEMNVSTLELGDSALYLCASSSAGGETQYFGPGTRLLVL.